This entry features one T cell receptor beta chain sequence. No antigen is known for it. These data are taken from a study of blood T cells in healthy people across ages. The study's findings and limits: Since the PBMCs were unsorted, naive and antigen-experienced cells could not be conclusively compared.

This CDR3 spans 17 amino acids. Germline V gene lookup returns CDR1 MNHEY and CDR2 SVGEGT. Individuals who donated were healthy Caucasians from Russia aged about 6 to 90. The total RNA that was extracted per sample amounted to at least 5 micrograms. Alongside a J-beta primer mix, a sample-barcoded 5' primer served in a second PCR lasting about 7 to 11 cycles. Using its own MiXCR run on the 5' RACE reads, TCRdb lists one record per CDR3 protein. The table shows some 710,000 distinct CDR3 sequences, with 46% occurring only once. This clonotype was obtained from an elderly man in good health. V gene TRBV6-2 or TRBV6-3 combines with J gene TRBJ2-1; TRBD2 matches 8 bases. The J call is in doubt because the DNA end fits TRBJ2-7 better. The sample was blood. The CDR3 here is CASIKSGGRSSYNEQYF. The CDR3 DNA reads TGTGCCAGCATTAAAAGCGGGGGCCGAAGCTCCTACAATGAGCAGTACTTC.